This section outlines one T cell receptor beta chain sequence together with its context. Antigen: not known. The CDR3 is 14 amino acids. The germline V gene encodes CDR1 MNHEY and CDR2 SMNVEV (reference sequence). Trimming removed 7 bases at V and 3 bases at J, with 15 bases between. Each sample used at least 7 million PBMCs. PCR was performed a second time for 7 to 11 cycles using a sample-barcoded 5' primer and a J-beta primer mix. Every cDNA was tagged by a template-switch adaptor with 12 random nucleotides. TCRdb processed the 5' RACE reads anew with MiXCR; each CDR3 protein has one entry. The data hold 890,000 or so distinct CDR3 sequences, with around 62% observed a single time. The data belong to a study of blood T cells in healthy people across ages. General observations from the study: Among T cells, TCR beta diversity per million cells dropped roughly linearly as age rose.

The sequence came from a man aged 25 to 45 in good health. Sequenced sample: blood. The rearrangement links TRBV27 to TRBJ1-1; a possible D gene is TRBD1 (5 bases). The CDR3 sequence: CASTSGDRDTEAFF. The CDR3 nucleotides read TGTGCCAGCACCTCGGGGGATAGGGACACTGAAGCTTTCTTT.